The text below deals with one T cell receptor beta chain. Its specific antigen is unknown. Base quality data are lacking; no much larger clone is found one base away. The junction carries 12 bases between V and J, which are trimmed by 5 bases and 5 bases respectively. The CDR3 covers 13 residues, taking in both the cysteine and the phenylalanine. The read is trimmed to its CDR3 DNA, 39 bases read in frame from base 1. CDR1 and CDR2 are drawn from the germline V gene: SNHLY, FYNNEI. Enrolling through a virtual design, the prospective study's participants ranged in age from roughly 18 to 90 years and lived across 20 to 25 United States geographic areas. In the prospective study, participants were assigned to cohorts based on the clinical history participants reported in a screening survey and a study questionnaire. Recovered participants in ImmuneRACE Cohort 3 were defined by two consecutive negative NP/OP PCR tests, clearance by a healthcare professional, or resolution of symptoms. Mobile phlebotomists in the prospective study collected whole blood, serum and a nasopharyngeal or oropharyngeal swab from every participant. Additional blood draws and questionnaires over an approximately 2-month period could optionally be provided by prospective study participants. Blood samples from the prospective study were shipped frozen or at room temperature prior to DNA extraction.

These data come from a study of blood T cell repertoires in COVID-19 (TCRdb year 2020). Background for the entire study: Samples covering the acute and convalescent phases of COVID-19 were provided by collaborators in the United States, Italy and Spain. Where available, HLA class I and class II types were obtained from metadata supplied by the sample provider rather than from assay-based typing. The prospective study material was composed of cDNA or gDNA derived from T cells, B-cell-depleted T cells, or PBMCs. Sample metadata almost always included a de-identified subject ID, COVID-19 status, age in years and sex. The dataset comprised deeply sampled blood TCRbeta repertoires from subjects exposed to, actively infected with, or recovered from COVID-19. The samples were drawn from two sources: the first 160 participants of the ongoing ImmuneRACE study, and 1,000 to 1,500 subjects contributed by 6 global collaborators. A freely available public database, intended as a resource for researchers studying the immune response to SARS-CoV-2, is where the repertoires were released. Broader findings and caveats from the paper: How much clinical and demographic metadata was included differed by source and by participant, and the metadata was provided uncurated.

TCRbeta CDR3 regions were amplified from genomic DNA by means of the immunoSEQ Assay, a bias-controlled multiplex PCR. As for the original processing: Nucleated cell counts per sample were estimated from amplification of reference gene primers within the assay. To quantify the absolute abundance of each unique TCRbeta CDR3 rearrangement, sequence reads were collapsed and filtered. For each sample, productive Simpson clonality was calculated by taking the square root of Simpson's diversity index across productive rearrangements. The immuneACCESS repertoire file appears here via TCRdb, limited to in-frame rearrangements. These files lack a portion of the clones; in checked studies, under half of the deficit traces to unresolved V genes, and the cause of the others is not known. The V and J calls and clone size come from that table; D and trimming were worked out from the DNA. The sample table lists 310,000 or so clones, 70% to 90% of them with a count of one. Together, the top ten hold under 11% of the sample.

This sequence originates from a woman between 18 and 29 years old who had recovered from COVID-19. Sequencing used PBMCs or T cells enriched from blood (not recorded which). The chain links TRBV2 with TRBJ1-1; TRBD1 could be the D gene, as 5 bases match. The CDR3 corresponds to CASSNRIETEAFF. In nucleotide form, the sequence is TGTGCCAGCAGTAACAGGATTGAAACTGAAGCTTTCTTT.